A selection of T cell receptor beta chains follows, all from one sample in a study of T cells after yellow fever vaccination. TCRdb itself ran the 5' RACE reads through MiXCR, one entry per CDR3 protein. The sample gives 450,000 to 600,000 distinct CDR3 sequences, about a sixth of which show up once; 15% to 20% is in the top ten. The sample consisted of PBMCs, taken less than 6 days after the first yellow fever vaccination. The receptors stem from a man between 18 and 35 years old who received the YFV17D yellow fever vaccine. CDR3s include the opening cysteine and the closing phenylalanine or tryptophan. The order of the fields is J gene, D gene, V gene, CDR3 length, clone size, CDR3 DNA, CDR3 protein. D genes are given only for firm matches. Rows give clone size only sometimes, using once, few, many, or a class for an expanded clone.

TRBJ1-5 | TRBD1 | TRBV19 | 15 | few | TGTGCCACCAAGGGACAGGGCCTGAGCAATCAGCCCCAGCATTTT | CATKGQGLSNQPQHF
TRBJ2-3 | TRBD2 | TRBV10-3 | 16 | NA | TGTGCCATCAGTGGGGGGACTAGCGGGGGTTCAGATACGCAGTATTTT | CAISGGTSGGSDTQYF
TRBJ1-6 | NA | TRBV5-1 | 13 | NA | TGCGCCAGCATCGACCAGGTTTATTCACCCCTCCACTTT | CASIDQVYSPLHF
TRBJ2-3 | TRBD2 | TRBV5-1 | 18 | NA | TGCGCCAGCAGCTTGGAACTAGCGGGGGGCCCTATCACAGATACGCAGTATTTT | CASSLELAGGPITDTQYF
TRBJ1-5 | TRBD1 | TRBV20-1 | 13 | many | TGCAGTGCCCTGACAGGGGGCGATCAGCCCCAGCATTTT | CSALTGGDQPQHF
TRBJ2-3 | TRBD1 | TRBV29-1 | 14 | many | TGCAGCGGCGGGCGGGACAGGAGCACAGATACGCAGTATTTT | CSGGRDRSTDTQYF
TRBJ1-6 | NA | TRBV3-1 | 15 | few | TGTGCCAGTTCCGTGGGATCCCCTCCTAGTTCACCCCTCCACTTT | CASSVGSPPSSPLHF
TRBJ1-5 | NA | TRBV7-8 | 12 | NA | TGTGCCAGCAGCGCAGGATTTCAGCCCCAGCATTTT | CASSAGFQPQHF
TRBJ1-3 | TRBD1 | TRBV12-3/TRBV12-4 | 15 | few | TGTGCCAGCAGTTTAGACAGGGGCCTCGGAAACACCATATATTTT | CASSLDRGLGNTIYF
TRBJ1-2 | NA | TRBV4-2 | 13 | NA | TGTGCCAGCAGCCAAGCCGGTCCTTATGGCTACACCTTC | CASSQAGPYGYTF
TRBJ2-5 | TRBD1 | TRBV10-3 | 15 | NA | TGTGCCATCAGTGAGCGGGGACAGGGTGGCGAGACCCAGTACTTC | CAISERGQGGETQYF
TRBJ1-1 | TRBD1 | TRBV7-2 | 13 | few | TGTGCCAGCAGCATGGACAGGATCACTGAAGCTTTCTTT | CASSMDRITEAFF
TRBJ2-2 | NA | TRBV7-2 | 15 | once | TGTGCCAGCAGCCATCCCGGATGGGGGGCCGGGGAGCTGTTTTTT | CASSHPGWGAGELFF
TRBJ1-4 | NA | TRBV7-9 | 12 | NA | TGTGCCAGCAGCTCGAATCGGGGAAAACTGTTTTTT | CASSSNRGKLFF
TRBJ2-5 | NA | TRBV20-1 | 14 | NA | TGCAGTGCATTAACCGGGACCGTGGTGGAGACCCAGTACTTC | CSALTGTVVETQYF
TRBJ2-1 | NA | TRBV24-1 | 14 | NA | TGTGCCACCAGTGGGCACGACAGCTACAATGAGCAGTTCTTC | CATSGHDSYNEQFF
TRBJ1-2 | NA | TRBV19 | 15 | few | TGTGCCAGTAAAAAAACCGGGACGGATATCCATGGCTACACCTTC | CASKKTGTDIHGYTF
TRBJ1-6 | NA | TRBV20-1 | 13 | few | TGCAGTGCTAGAGATTCCGGGGAGTCACCCCTCCACTTT | CSARDSGESPLHF
TRBJ1-1 | NA | TRBV5-8 | 14 | few | TGTGCCAGCAGCGGTAAGACAGGGAACACTGAAGCTTTCTTT | CASSGKTGNTEAFF
TRBJ2-5 | TRBD2 | TRBV29-1 | 16 | NA | TGCAGCGTTGACCTGGGACTAGCGGGTGCACAAGAGACCCAGTACTTC | CSVDLGLAGAQETQYF
TRBJ1-4 | NA | TRBV7-9 | 12 | few | TGTGCCAGCAGCTTAACGGGGCCTAAACTGTTTTTT | CASSLTGPKLFF
TRBJ2-5 | TRBD2 | TRBV7-2 | 15 | few | TGTGCCAGCAGCCTACTAGCGGGGGGTGAAGAGACCCAGTACTTC | CASSLLAGGEETQYF
TRBJ1-4 | NA | TRBV6-5 | 13 | NA | TGTGCCAGCAGTACTATACAGGGTGGAAAACTGTTTTTT | CASSTIQGGKLFF
TRBJ2-1 | NA | TRBV21-1 | 16 | few | TGTGCCAGAGGACACTCGGGCGAGCGGGGATACAATGAGCAGTTCTTC | CARGHSGERGYNEQFF
TRBJ2-5 | NA | TRBV7-9 | 16 | NA | TGTGCCAGCAGCTTACCCTGGGGCAGTGGACAAGAGACCCAGTACTTC | CASSLPWGSGQETQYF
TRBJ2-7 | NA | TRBV30 | 16 | NA | TGTGCCTGGAGTAACCCCCAGCAGGGGTTCCCCTACGAGCAGTACTTC | CAWSNPQQGFPYEQYF
TRBJ2-4 | TRBD1 | TRBV6-2/TRBV6-3 | 14 | NA | TGTGCCAGCAGTAGGACAGGGGGCGTAAACATTCAGTACTTC | CASSRTGGVNIQYF
TRBJ1-1 | NA | TRBV30 | 14 | few | TGTGCCTGGAGTGTACTAGGGAGCAACACTGAAGCTTTCTTT | CAWSVLGSNTEAFF
TRBJ1-1 | TRBD1 | TRBV18 | 16 | NA | TGTGCCAGCTCACACGGGACAGGGGGCGCAAGGACTGAAGCTTTCTTT | CASSHGTGGARTEAFF
TRBJ1-1 | NA | TRBV3-1 | 13 | few | TGTGCCAGCAGCCAAGAATGGGGTACTGAAGCTTTCTTT | CASSQEWGTEAFF
TRBJ2-5 | NA | TRBV7-8 | 14 | few | TGTGCCAGCAGCCTCCCTAACTCGCCGGAGACCCAGTACTTC | CASSLPNSPETQYF
TRBJ2-3 | NA | TRBV20-1 | 15 | few | TGCAGTGCTAGTGTGGGGGGGCGCAGCACAGATACGCAGTATTTT | CSASVGGRSTDTQYF
TRBJ2-5 | NA | TRBV30 | 13 | few | TGTGCCTGGAGTGTAGGGGGGGGAGAGACCCAGTACTTC | CAWSVGGGETQYF
TRBJ2-5 | NA | TRBV19 | 13 | NA | TGTGCCAGTAGTATCAGGGGACGAGAGACCCAGTACTTC | CASSIRGRETQYF
TRBJ2-4 | NA | TRBV5-1 | 17 | NA | TGCGCCAGCAGCTTGGTGGTCGGGAATTTCGCCAAAAACATTCAGTACTTC | CASSLVVGNFAKNIQYF
TRBJ2-5 | NA | TRBV25-1 | 14 | few | TGTGCCAGCAGTGGGGACCGCTTCCAAGAGACCCAGTACTTC | CASSGDRFQETQYF
TRBJ2-2 | TRBD2 | TRBV7-3 | 15 | NA | TGTGCCAGCAGCAGGACTAGCGGGGGCGCCGGGGAGCTGTTTTTT | CASSRTSGGAGELFF
TRBJ1-6 | NA | TRBV6-5 | 13 | NA | TGTGCCAGCAGTTACGGGAAATATTCACCCCTCCACTTT | CASSYGKYSPLHF
TRBJ1-5 | TRBD1 | TRBV5-1 | 15 | few | TGCGCCAGCAGCTTGGGGGCAGGGGGCTTTCAGCCCCAGCATTTT | CASSLGAGGFQPQHF
TRBJ2-7 | NA | TRBV7-8 | 16 | few | TGTGCCAGCAGCTTAGTACAGGGGGCCCGCGGGGGGGAGCAGTACTTC | CASSLVQGARGGEQYF
TRBJ2-5 | TRBD1 | TRBV12-3/TRBV12-4 | 16 | NA | TGTGCCAGCAGCCTCCTACGCCGGGACAGGGAAGAGACCCAGTACTTC | CASSLLRRDREETQYF
TRBJ2-7 | TRBD1 | TRBV5-1 | 15 | NA | TGCGCCAGCACGACTGGACAGGGGGGAGCCTACGAGCAGTACTTC | CASTTGQGGAYEQYF
TRBJ2-3 | NA | TRBV27 | 13 | NA | TGTGCCAGCAGTGGACCGCCCCCGGCTACGCAGTATTTT | CASSGPPPATQYF
TRBJ1-2 | NA | TRBV7-2 | 11 | NA | TGTGCCAGCAGCCTTCTGAGTGGCTACACCTTC | CASSLLSGYTF
TRBJ2-7 | NA | TRBV14 | 16 | NA | TGTGCCAGCAGCCAACCTTGGGGTTATACCACCTACGAGCAGTACTTC | CASSQPWGYTTYEQYF
TRBJ1-2 | NA | TRBV20-1 | 12 | many | TGCAGTGCGCGTCAGGGATCCTATGGCTACACCTTC | CSARQGSYGYTF
TRBJ2-1 | NA | TRBV29-1 | 14 | NA | TGCAGCGTTAAAGGCGGGGGCGACCTCAATGAGCAGTTCTTC | CSVKGGGDLNEQFF
TRBJ1-1 | TRBD1 | TRBV28 | 15 | NA | TGTGCCAGCAGTTTACCTGGACAGGCCCTAACCGTATTTTTCTTT | CASSLPGQALTVFFF